The rows below give T cell receptor beta chains drawn from one sample of a study of memory CD4+ T cells and cytomegalovirus serostatus. Assay used: immunoSEQ multiplex PCR; TCRdb lists only in-frame clones, some missing. Among around 50,000 clones listed, around 80% were seen once. The specimen sequenced was memory CD4+ T cells from blood. The source is an adult in good health and CMV-seronegative. CDR3s include the opening cysteine and the closing phenylalanine or tryptophan. D genes are given only for firm matches. Some rows have no size entry. The others give once, few or many, or a class for an expanded clone.

size: .; V: TRBV18; J: TRBJ2-7; D: TRBD1; CDR3: CASSLGTGGYEQYF; DNA: TGTGCCAGCTCACTCGGGACAGGGGGTTACGAGCAGTACTTC
size: .; V: TRBV27; J: TRBJ2-1; D: .; CDR3: CASSFLGSGYNEQFF; DNA: TGTGCCAGCAGTTTTCTTGGATCAGGGTACAATGAGCAGTTCTTC
size: .; V: TRBV21-1; J: TRBJ1-1; D: .; CDR3: CASSKGRGASWGFSEAFF; DNA: TGTGCCAGCAGCAAGGGTAGGGGCGCGAGTTGGGGATTCTCTGAAGCTTTCTTT
size: .; V: TRBV11-2; J: TRBJ2-3; D: TRBD1; CDR3: CASSLDRGGDTQYF; DNA: TGTGCCAGCAGCTTAGATCGAGGGGGCGATACGCAGTATTTT
size: .; V: TRBV5-1; J: TRBJ2-5; D: .; CDR3: CASSLGAGEQETQYF; DNA: TGCGCCAGCAGCTTGGGGGCAGGGGAACAAGAGACCCAGTACTTC
size: .; V: TRBV29-1; J: TRBJ1-5; D: .; CDR3: CSAGPGGSQPQHF; DNA: TGCAGCGCCGGGCCGGGGGGGAGTCAGCCCCAGCATTTT
size: .; V: TRBV19; J: TRBJ1-1; D: .; CDR3: CASSTEQGGTEAFF; DNA: TGTGCCAGTAGTACCGAACAGGGTGGCACTGAAGCTTTCTTT
size: .; V: TRBV9; J: TRBJ2-1; D: .; CDR3: CASSSPPNEQFF; DNA: TGTGCCAGCAGTTCTCCCCCCAATGAGCAGTTCTTC
size: .; V: TRBV19; J: TRBJ1-2; D: TRBD1; CDR3: CASSIASRGKNYGYTF; DNA: TGTGCCAGTAGTATAGCCTCCAGGGGGAAGAACTATGGCTACACCTTC
size: .; V: TRBV19; J: TRBJ1-2; D: TRBD1; CDR3: CASSIGTEINYGYTF; DNA: TGTGCCAGTAGTATCGGGACAGAGATTAACTATGGCTACACCTTC
size: .; V: TRBV28; J: TRBJ1-1; D: TRBD1; CDR3: CASILSWTGGTEAFF; DNA: TGTGCCAGCATCTTATCCTGGACAGGGGGCACTGAAGCTTTCTTT
size: .; V: TRBV29-1; J: TRBJ2-3; D: TRBD1; CDR3: CSVRDRVRRDTQYF; DNA: TGCAGCGTCCGGGACAGGGTACGCCGAGATACGCAGTATTTT
size: .; V: TRBV15; J: TRBJ1-5; D: TRBD1; CDR3: CATSTKLQGKGPQHF; DNA: TGTGCCACCAGCACTAAACTACAGGGGAAGGGGCCCCAGCATTTT
size: .; V: TRBV30; J: TRBJ1-1; D: .; CDR3: CAWSVQGAFGAFF; DNA: TGTGCCTGGAGTGTCCAGGGAGCGTTTGGGGCTTTCTTT
size: .; V: TRBV7-2; J: TRBJ2-7; D: .; CDR3: CASRDLIRSYEQYF; DNA: TGTGCCAGCAGAGACCTCATCCGCTCCTACGAGCAGTACTTC
size: .; V: TRBV19; J: TRBJ2-2; D: .; CDR3: CASSIGAGRFTGELFF; DNA: TGTGCCAGTAGTATAGGGGCAGGGAGATTCACCGGGGAGCTGTTTTTT
size: .; V: TRBV5-4; J: TRBJ2-7; D: TRBD2; CDR3: CASSFHIASGGPMGQYF; DNA: TGTGCCAGCAGCTTCCATATTGCTAGCGGGGGGCCCATGGGGCAGTACTTC
size: .; V: TRBV25-1; J: TRBJ1-1; D: .; CDR3: CASRTPGGTEAFF; DNA: TGTGCCAGCCGGACCCCCGGAGGCACTGAAGCTTTCTTT
size: few; V: TRBV7-9; J: TRBJ2-3; D: .; CDR3: CASSLPGRRGTDTQYF; DNA: TGTGCCAGCAGCTTGCCAGGGAGGCGGGGCACAGATACGCAGTATTTT
size: few; V: TRBV27; J: TRBJ1-1; D: TRBD1; CDR3: CASSSVDRGAEAFF; DNA: TGTGCCAGCAGTTCCGTCGACAGGGGGGCTGAAGCTTTCTTT
size: .; V: TRBV5-4; J: TRBJ2-1; D: TRBD2; CDR3: CASSLVGTSVGEQFF; DNA: TGTGCCAGCAGCTTGGTCGGGACTAGTGTTGGGGAGCAGTTCTTC
size: .; V: TRBV11-2; J: TRBJ1-5; D: .; CDR3: CASSLVAGSNQPQHF; DNA: TGTGCCAGCAGCTTGGTGGCAGGTAGCAATCAGCCCCAGCATTTT
size: .; V: TRBV7-6; J: TRBJ2-7; D: .; CDR3: CASSTAGYEQYF; DNA: TGTGCCAGCAGCACCGCAGGCTACGAGCAGTACTTC
size: .; V: TRBV28; J: TRBJ1-5; D: .; CDR3: CASELRNQPQHF; DNA: TGTGCCAGCGAGTTACGCAATCAGCCCCAGCATTTT
size: few; V: TRBV5-1; J: TRBJ2-3; D: .; CDR3: CASTRDQGTDTQYF; DNA: TGCGCCAGCACCCGGGATCAGGGCACAGATACGCAGTATTTT
size: .; V: TRBV18; J: TRBJ2-7; D: .; CDR3: CASSPSTDFSYEQYF; DNA: TGTGCCAGCTCACCGTCGACGGATTTCTCCTACGAGCAGTACTTC
size: .; V: TRBV7-6; J: TRBJ1-5; D: TRBD1; CDR3: CASSAGTGLYSNQPQHF; DNA: TGTGCCAGCAGCGCCGGGACAGGGCTTTATAGCAATCAGCCCCAGCATTTT
size: .; V: TRBV7-6; J: TRBJ2-3; D: TRBD2; CDR3: CASSRGETDTQYF; DNA: TGTGCCAGCAGCCGGGGGGAAACAGATACGCAGTATTTT
size: .; V: TRBV7-9; J: TRBJ2-3; D: .; CDR3: CASTTGTSQPGTDTQYF; DNA: TGTGCCAGCACCACTGGGACTTCACAACCAGGCACAGATACGCAGTATTTT
size: .; V: TRBV7-9; J: TRBJ1-5; D: .; CDR3: CASSPTWAGQPQHF; DNA: TGTGCCAGCAGCCCGACATGGGCAGGGCAGCCCCAGCATTTT
size: .; V: TRBV6-1; J: TRBJ2-7; D: .; CDR3: CASGRSYEQYF; DNA: TGTGCCAGCGGCAGATCCTACGAGCAGTACTTC
size: .; V: TRBV7-3; J: TRBJ2-2; D: TRBD2; CDR3: CASSLRAGGFNTGELFF; DNA: TGTGCCAGCAGCTTACGGGCGGGGGGTTTCAACACCGGGGAGCTGTTTTTT
size: .; V: TRBV10-3; J: TRBJ2-1; D: TRBD2; CDR3: CARGRAVDEQFF; DNA: TGTGCCAGGGGGAGGGCGGTGGATGAGCAGTTCTTC
size: .; V: TRBV28; J: TRBJ2-1; D: TRBD2; CDR3: CASSSAGGSYNEQFF; DNA: TGTGCCAGCAGTTCCGCGGGGGGTTCTTACAATGAGCAGTTCTTC
size: .; V: TRBV5-5; J: TRBJ2-5; D: .; CDR3: CASSLLGGRQETQYF; DNA: TGTGCCAGCAGCTTGCTAGGAGGAAGACAAGAGACCCAGTACTTC
size: .; V: TRBV5-6; J: TRBJ2-2; D: TRBD2; CDR3: CASSLALAGYTGELFF; DNA: TGTGCCAGCAGCTTGGCCCTAGCGGGATACACCGGGGAGCTGTTTTTT
size: once; V: TRBV5-1; J: TRBJ1-1; D: .; CDR3: CASSLEGEGRQLGTEAFF; DNA: TGCGCCAGCAGCTTGGAAGGGGAGGGAAGACAGCTGGGTACTGAAGCTTTCTTT
size: .; V: TRBV11-2; J: TRBJ2-3; D: TRBD2; CDR3: CASSSLPSGRATSTDTQYF; DNA: TGTGCCAGCAGCTCTCTTCCTAGCGGGAGGGCTACCAGCACAGATACGCAGTATTTT
size: .; V: TRBV19; J: TRBJ2-3; D: TRBD2; CDR3: CASKRGTISDTQYF; DNA: TGTGCCAGTAAGCGGGGGACAATTTCAGATACGCAGTATTTT
size: once; V: TRBV18; J: TRBJ2-1; D: TRBD2; CDR3: CASSPISGLAGGNEQFF; DNA: TGTGCCAGCTCACCAATCAGTGGACTAGCGGGAGGGAATGAGCAGTTCTTC
size: .; V: TRBV28; J: TRBJ1-5; D: .; CDR3: CASSVQVNQPQHF; DNA: TGTGCCAGCAGTGTACAGGTTAATCAGCCCCAGCATTTT
size: .; V: TRBV30; J: TRBJ2-7; D: TRBD1; CDR3: CAWSPGTVAYEQYF; DNA: TGTGCCTGGAGTCCAGGGACAGTGGCCTACGAGCAGTACTTC
size: .; V: TRBV11-2; J: TRBJ1-1; D: .; CDR3: CASSLDWGNTEAFF; DNA: TGTGCCAGCAGCTTAGACTGGGGGAACACTGAAGCTTTCTTT
size: .; V: TRBV30; J: TRBJ2-6; D: .; CDR3: CALGRSGANVLTF; DNA: TGTGCCTTGGGCCGGTCTGGGGCCAACGTCCTGACTTTC
size: .; V: TRBV5-4; J: TRBJ2-5; D: .; CDR3: CASSSGGDRAETQYF; DNA: TGTGCCAGCAGCTCGGGAGGGGACAGGGCCGAGACCCAGTACTTC
size: .; V: TRBV5-5; J: TRBJ1-1; D: .; CDR3: CASSGYLNTEAFF; DNA: TGTGCCAGCAGCGGGTATCTGAACACTGAAGCTTTCTTT
size: .; V: TRBV6-6; J: TRBJ2-7; D: .; CDR3: CASSYPGRGDYF; DNA: TGTGCCAGCAGTTACCCAGGAAGGGGGGACTACTTC
size: .; V: TRBV29-1; J: TRBJ1-1; D: .; CDR3: CSAGGGAEAFF; DNA: TGCAGCGCCGGTGGTGGCGCTGAAGCTTTCTTT